Listed below are T cell receptor beta chains from one sample, sequenced in a study of control samples from healthy donors and cancer patients. Method: immunoSEQ multiplex PCR; TCRdb's copy keeps in-frame clones and lacks some. This sample has some 150,000 clones, with under 95% found just once. Sequenced input: blood. These receptors were obtained from a man aged 18 to 29 in good health. Each CDR3 is given with its conserved first and last residue. The order of the fields is clone size, D gene, V gene, CDR3 length, J gene, CDR3 protein, CDR3 DNA. D genes are given only for firm matches. Size is omitted from some rows. Given values are once, few, many or a class for expanded clones.

size: -; D: -; V: TRBV15; length: 14; J: TRBJ1-4; CDR3: CATSFRVTNEKLFF; DNA: TGTGCCACCAGCTTCAGGGTGACTAATGAAAAACTGTTTTTT
size: -; D: TRBD1; V: TRBV5-1; length: 14; J: TRBJ2-7; CDR3: CASMPGQGLSEQYF; DNA: TGCGCCAGCATGCCCGGACAGGGGCTTTCCGAGCAGTACTTC
size: -; D: -; V: TRBV4-1; length: 14; J: TRBJ1-6; CDR3: CASSQRTGPEPLHF; DNA: TGCGCCAGCAGCCAGAGAACAGGACCCGAGCCCCTCCACTTT
size: -; D: TRBD1; V: TRBV10-3; length: 12; J: TRBJ2-7; CDR3: CAISPGQGEQYF; DNA: TGTGCCATCAGCCCGGGACAGGGCGAGCAGTACTTC
size: once; D: TRBD1; V: TRBV4-3; length: 19; J: TRBJ2-6; CDR3: CASSQDSRDRETGANVLTF; DNA: TGCGCCAGCAGCCAGGACTCCCGGGACAGGGAAACTGGGGCCAACGTCCTGACTTTC
size: -; D: -; V: TRBV12-3/TRBV12-4; length: 13; J: TRBJ2-3; CDR3: CASTPAGSSTQYF; DNA: TGTGCCAGCACCCCTGCTGGGTCCAGTACGCAGTATTTT
size: -; D: -; V: TRBV5-6; length: 13; J: TRBJ2-1; CDR3: CASSPGPEYEQFF; DNA: TGTGCCAGCAGCCCGGGACCCGAATATGAGCAGTTCTTC
size: -; D: -; V: TRBV30; length: 14; J: TRBJ1-5; CDR3: CAWSSDSSNQPQHF; DNA: TGTGCCTGGAGTTCGGACAGTAGCAATCAGCCCCAGCATTTT
size: -; D: -; V: TRBV5-1; length: 12; J: TRBJ1-4; CDR3: CASSLFDEKLFF; DNA: TGCGCCAGCAGCTTGTTTGATGAAAAACTGTTTTTT
size: -; D: -; V: TRBV7-9; length: 14; J: TRBJ1-2; CDR3: CASSEGPLGRGYTF; DNA: TGTGCCAGCAGCGAAGGGCCCCTAGGACGTGGCTACACCTTC
size: once; D: -; V: TRBV6-2/TRBV6-3; length: 14; J: TRBJ2-1; CDR3: CASSYHREGGEQFF; DNA: TGTGCCAGCAGTTATCACAGGGAAGGGGGTGAGCAGTTCTTC
size: few; D: -; V: TRBV4-2; length: 12; J: TRBJ1-4; CDR3: CASSPINEKLFF; DNA: TGTGCCAGCAGCCCCATTAATGAAAAACTGTTTTTT
size: -; D: -; V: TRBV6-6; length: 17; J: TRBJ1-3; CDR3: CASSRSTLALQGNTIYF; DNA: TGTGCCAGCAGTCGATCCACCTTGGCATTACAGGGAAACACCATATATTTT
size: -; D: TRBD2; V: TRBV5-1; length: 17; J: TRBJ2-3; CDR3: CASSAPGLAGGPDTQYF; DNA: TGCGCCAGCAGCGCCCCGGGACTAGCGGGGGGGCCGGATACGCAGTATTTT
size: -; D: -; V: TRBV5-1; length: 14; J: TRBJ1-6; CDR3: CASSWAGAGSPLHF; DNA: TGCGCCAGCAGCTGGGCGGGGGCAGGCTCACCCCTCCACTTT
size: -; D: -; V: TRBV6-5; length: 15; J: TRBJ2-7; CDR3: CASRRGPGQTYEQYF; DNA: TGTGCCAGCAGGCGGGGCCCGGGACAGACCTACGAGCAGTACTTC
size: -; D: -; V: TRBV7-2; length: 14; J: TRBJ1-1; CDR3: CASSLVSLNTEAFF; DNA: TGTGCCAGCAGCTTAGTTAGCCTGAACACTGAAGCTTTCTTT
size: -; D: TRBD2; V: TRBV3-1/TRBV3-2; length: 13; J: TRBJ2-5; CDR3: CASSPGRVETQYF; DNA: TGTGCCAGCAGCCCGGGGAGGGTGGAGACCCAGTACTTC
size: -; D: TRBD2; V: TRBV7-2; length: 16; J: TRBJ2-1; CDR3: CASSLEGLAGDNEQFF; DNA: TGTGCCAGCAGCTTAGAGGGACTAGCGGGGGACAATGAGCAGTTCTTC
size: -; D: -; V: TRBV4-2; length: 18; J: TRBJ2-1; CDR3: CASSQEARDTSSYNEQFF; DNA: TGTGCCAGCAGCCAAGAGGCACGGGACACGAGCTCCTACAATGAGCAGTTCTTC
size: -; D: TRBD1; V: TRBV7-9; length: 14; J: TRBJ2-7; CDR3: CASSLTQGAQEQYF; DNA: TGTGCCAGCAGCTTAACACAGGGGGCTCAAGAGCAGTACTTC
size: -; D: TRBD1; V: TRBV4-1; length: 15; J: TRBJ1-6; CDR3: CASSLVRGDNSPLHF; DNA: TGCGCCAGCAGCCTCGTCAGGGGGGATAATTCACCCCTCCACTTT
size: -; D: -; V: TRBV7-6; length: 13; J: TRBJ2-5; CDR3: CASSLVETGTQYF; DNA: TGTGCCAGCAGCTTAGTCGAAACGGGGACCCAGTACTTC
size: -; D: -; V: TRBV10-2; length: 17; J: TRBJ1-5; CDR3: CASSEGQGPYSNQPQHF; DNA: TGCGCCAGCAGTGAAGGTCAGGGGCCTTATAGCAATCAGCCCCAGCATTTT
size: -; D: -; V: TRBV5-4; length: 14; J: TRBJ2-5; CDR3: CASSLGAGTETQYF; DNA: TGTGCCAGCAGCTTGGGTGCGGGGACGGAGACCCAGTACTTC
size: -; D: -; V: TRBV19; length: 13; J: TRBJ1-6; CDR3: CASRGSANSPLHF; DNA: TGTGCCAGCCGCGGGTCAGCTAATTCACCCCTCCACTTT
size: -; D: -; V: TRBV6-5; length: 13; J: TRBJ2-3; CDR3: CASSPSRRDTQYF; DNA: TGTGCCAGCAGCCCCAGCCGAAGAGATACGCAGTATTTT
size: -; D: TRBD1; V: TRBV15; length: 17; J: TRBJ1-2; CDR3: CATSREEVQGGDYGYTF; DNA: TGTGCCACCAGCAGAGAAGAGGTACAGGGGGGAGACTATGGCTACACCTTC
size: -; D: TRBD2; V: TRBV7-8; length: 14; J: TRBJ2-5; CDR3: CASSFQGEGETQYF; DNA: TGTGCCAGCAGCTTCCAAGGGGAGGGAGAGACCCAGTACTTC
size: -; D: -; V: TRBV18; length: 17; J: TRBJ2-5; CDR3: CASSPRSFSFPDGTQYF; DNA: TGTGCCAGCTCACCACGGAGCTTCTCCTTTCCGGACGGGACCCAGTACTTC
size: -; D: -; V: TRBV7-3; length: 15; J: TRBJ2-6; CDR3: CASSLTNSGANVLTF; DNA: TGTGCCAGCAGCTTAACTAACTCTGGGGCCAACGTCCTGACTTTC
size: many; D: TRBD2; V: TRBV7-9; length: 16; J: TRBJ2-2; CDR3: CASSPGGGQNTGELFF; DNA: TGTGCCAGCAGCCCGGGAGGGGGACAGAACACCGGGGAGCTGTTTTTT
size: -; D: TRBD1; V: TRBV6-4; length: 17; J: TRBJ1-4; CDR3: CASSDSVSGTGDEKLFF; DNA: TGTGCCAGCAGTGACTCGGTCTCCGGGACAGGGGATGAAAAACTGTTTTTT
size: -; D: TRBD1; V: TRBV19; length: 13; J: TRBJ2-7; CDR3: CASSTQGVGEQYF; DNA: TGTGCCAGTAGTACACAGGGGGTCGGCGAGCAGTACTTC
size: -; D: TRBD2; V: TRBV7-2; length: 15; J: TRBJ2-3; CDR3: CASSWTLSGGDTQYF; DNA: TGTGCCAGCAGCTGGACCCTTAGCGGGGGAGATACGCAGTATTTT
size: -; D: -; V: TRBV5-5; length: 16; J: TRBJ2-3; CDR3: CASSSSGVLWADTQYF; DNA: TGTGCCAGCAGCTCGTCGGGGGTACTATGGGCAGATACGCAGTATTTT
size: -; D: -; V: TRBV3-1/TRBV3-2; length: 12; J: TRBJ1-1; CDR3: CASSRGNTEAFF; DNA: TGTGCCAGCAGCCGGGGGAACACTGAAGCTTTCTTT
size: -; D: -; V: TRBV9; length: 16; J: TRBJ2-5; CDR3: CASSVGLLPRAETQYF; DNA: TGTGCCAGCAGCGTTGGCCTACTACCCCGGGCGGAGACCCAGTACTTC
size: few; D: -; V: TRBV29-1; length: 12; J: TRBJ1-5; CDR3: CSVEGQFQPQHF; DNA: TGCAGCGTTGAAGGACAGTTTCAGCCCCAGCATTTT